These 7 T cell receptor beta chains came from one sample sequenced in a study of T cell responses to AZD1222 COVID-19 vaccine. The table came from immunoSEQ multiplex PCR; TCRdb's copy has only in-frame clones and leaves some out. The sample has about 96,000 clones; roughly nine tenths are singletons. The sequenced sample was peripheral blood, obtained on day 0 of AZD1222 vaccination. All receptors come from an adult in good health.

This chain joins TRBV6-2 or TRBV6-3 and TRBJ2-7; 8 bases agree with TRBD2. CDR1 and CDR2 from the germline V gene are MNHEY and SVGEGT. V was pared by 2 bases and J by 1 base, with 13 bases of the junction left unmatched. This CDR3 region has 18 residues. CDR3 nucleotides: TGTGCCAGCAGTTACCTCCTCGGGGCGGGGGGCACTTCCTACGAGCAGTACTTC. Its translation: CASSYLLGAGGTSYEQYF.

V is TRBV30 and J is TRBJ1-6; D is possibly TRBD1 (6 bases). V was shortened by 2 bases and J by 10 bases, with 15 bases between the two germline ends. The CDR3 covers 14 residues. Germline lookup yields CDR1 GTSNPN and CDR2 SVGIG (reference sequence). The CDR3 DNA follows: TGTGCCTGGAGTAACCAGGGGTTTTTGTCACCCCTCCACTTT. This codes for CAWSNQGFLSPLHF. Using reference TRBV30 and TRBJ1-6 for the parts outside the CDR3, the full variable domain is SQTIHQWPATLVQPVGSPLSLECTVEGTSNPNLYWYRQAAGRGLQLLFYSVGIGQISSEVPQNLSASRPQDRQFILSSKKLLLSDSGFYLCAWSNQGFLSPLHFGNGTRLTVT.

This chain links TRBV19 with TRBJ1-4, with D unresolved. The germline V gene has CDR1 LNHDA and CDR2 SQIVND (reference sequence). This CDR3 contains 15 residues. Trimming removed 7 bases from V and 2 bases from J, with 14 bases in between. In DNA form, the CDR3 reads TGTGCCAGTACCGACTGGGCGGCTACTAATGAAAAACTGTTTTTT. The encoded protein is CASTDWAATNEKLFF.

This chain links TRBV7-8 with TRBJ1-2; 9 bases agree with TRBD1. In germline, CDR1 is SGHVS, CDR2 FQNEAQ. CDR3 length equals 16 residues. The J segment lost 4 bases and the V segment lost 1 base, leaving 7 bases of the junction unmatched. The CDR3 DNA sequence: TGTGCCAGCAGCTTAGTACAGGGGGCTCTTCCCTATGGCTACACCTTC. Protein product: CASSLVQGALPYGYTF.

The chain's CDR3 is CASSLEVGGPYEQYF. The CDR3 DNA sequence: TGTGCCAGCAGCTTAGAAGTGGGCGGACCCTACGAGCAGTACTTC. The chain combines TRBV7-9 with TRBJ2-7; no clear D gene. This CDR3 region has 15 residues. CDR1 and CDR2 (germline): SEHNR, FQNEAQ (reference sequence). V dropped 1 base and J dropped 2 bases, with 12 bases sitting between them.

The chain employs TRBV4-3 and TRBJ2-1, with D possibly TRBD2 on 5 matching bases. V was shortened by 1 base and J by 4 bases, with 20 bases between the two germline ends. Germline V lookup: CDR1 LGHNA, CDR2 YSLEER. CDR3 length: 18 amino acids. CDR3 region: CASSQVVGPVLAYNEQFF. In nucleotides, the CDR3 is TGCGCCAGCAGCCAAGTTGTCGGACCAGTCCTAGCATACAATGAGCAGTTCTTC.

This clone was seen a single time. The chain carries TRBV18 and TRBJ1-2; 7 bases are a match to TRBD1. The CDR3 contains 15 residues. Germline trimming cut 1 base from V and 4 bases from J; bases unmatched to any gene: 6. Germline V lookup: CDR1 KGHSH, CDR2 LQKENI. The CDR3 is CASSPQDRSLYGYTF. CDR3 DNA: TGTGCCAGCTCACCACAGGACAGGAGTCTCTATGGCTACACCTTC.